Each of the 13 T cell receptor beta chains below was sequenced from the same sample in a study of PD-1 blockade in classical Hodgkin lymphoma. Brentuximab vedotin exposure varied among the patients, all of whom had relapsed after autologous stem cell transplantation. Here immunoSEQ multiplex PCR was the method, and the copy in TCRdb shows in-frame clones only, minus some. The table shows approximately 100,000 clones, with roughly 90% occurring only once. Source: peripheral blood mononuclear cells (PBMCs), taken before the second cycle of nivolumab. The receptors were gathered from a human donor with classical Hodgkin lymphoma.

The CDR3 here is CASSGGRQFNYGYTF. As DNA, the CDR3 is TGTGCCAGCAGCGGAGGGAGGCAGTTTAACTATGGCTACACCTTC. The chain has TRBV6-1 and TRBJ1-2; no firm D call. The CDR3 is 15 residues long. V lost 6 bases to trimming and J lost 1 base, with 15 bases between them. Per the germline V gene, CDR1 is MNHNS and CDR2 is SASEGT.

J is TRBJ2-5 and V is TRBV10-1, with 8 bases lining up with TRBD1. This CDR3 has 16 residues. V shed 7 bases and J 0 bases; nucleotides not matched to a gene: 10. Germline V gives CDR1 WNHNN, CDR2 SYGVQD (reference sequence). The CDR3 DNA sequence: TGCGCCAGCATTCTTGGTGACAGGGGACACCAAGAGACCCAGTACTTC. Encoded protein: CASILGDRGHQETQYF.

The J gene is TRBJ2-7, the V gene TRBV5-1, with D tentatively TRBD2 (6 bases). This CDR3 has 15 amino acids. Germline values: CDR1 SGHRS, CDR2 YFSETQ. V lost 1 base, J lost 2 bases, and 13 bases lay in between. CDR3 loop: CASSLIAGSTYEQYF. The CDR3 DNA reads as TGCGCCAGCAGCTTGATTGCGGGGTCTACCTACGAGCAGTACTTC.

This sequence joins TRBV1 and TRBJ2-7. TRBV1 is a recognized pseudogene. This CDR3 spans 10 amino acids. The CDR3 bases are TGCACCCCGGCCGCCTACGAGCAGTACTTC. This translates into CTPAAYEQYF.

The count of this clone is one. V gene TRBV11-2 combines with J gene TRBJ2-5, with D possibly matching TRBD1 (6 bases). Germline-derived CDR1 and CDR2 are SGHAT and FQNNGV. The length of the CDR3 is 17 residues. The V end was cut by 1 base, the J end by 4 bases, with 19 bases between. The CDR3 sequence: CASSLGGAAGAGETQYF. Here the CDR3 DNA reads TGTGCCAGCAGCTTAGGGGGAGCGGCAGGGGCTGGAGAGACCCAGTACTTC.

The V call is TRBV5-8, the J call TRBJ2-3; D is undetermined. The germline V and J ends were trimmed by 0 bases and 2 bases, with 13 bases remaining between them. Germline CDR1 and CDR2: SGHTS and YDEGEE. The CDR3 totals 16 residues. CDR3 residues: CASSLGSLRATDTQYF. CDR3 DNA sequence: TGTGCCAGCAGCTTGGGTTCCCTCCGGGCCACAGATACGCAGTATTTT. Full variable domain (outside the CDR3, taken from reference TRBV5-8 and TRBJ2-3): EAGVTQSPTHLIKTRGQQATLRCSPISGHTSVYWYQQALGLGLQFLLWYDEGEERNRGNFPPRFSGRQFPNYSSELNVNALELEDSALYLCASSLGSLRATDTQYFGPGTRLTVL.

The chain uses TRBV28 and TRBJ2-7; D might be TRBD1 or TRBD2, each matching 5 bases. The CDR3 has 15 amino acids. Trimming left V 6 bases short and J 4 bases short, with 19 bases between. Germline assignment: CDR1 MDHEN and CDR2 SYDVKM. As DNA, the CDR3 is TGTGCCAGCAGGCATTTCCGGGACGGGGCTTACGAGCAGTACTTC. It codes for CASRHFRDGAYEQYF.

The chain uses TRBV6-4 and TRBJ2-3; perhaps TRBD2 as D (5 bases). Germline values: CDR1 MRHNA, CDR2 SNTAGT. V gave up 4 bases and J gave up 1 base, with 12 bases separating them. CDR3 size: 15 residues. CDR3 nucleotide sequence: TGTGCCAGCAGTGTGGAATTCGGGGGCACAGATACGCAGTATTTT. Protein: CASSVEFGGTDTQYF.

The rearrangement joins TRBV5-4 to TRBJ1-1; D ambiguous. Trimming shortened V by 3 bases and J by 1 base, and 13 bases separated the two germline ends. The CDR3 spans 15 residues. CDR1 is SGHNT, CDR2 YYREEE, per germline (reference sequence). The CDR3 region is CASSSQHTRNTEAFF. The CDR3 coding sequence is TGTGCCAGCAGCTCACAACATACAAGGAACACTGAAGCTTTCTTT.

The count of this clone is one. This rearrangement joins TRBV5-4 to TRBJ2-7, with TRBD1 matching over 11 bases. The germline CDR1 and CDR2 sequences are SGHNT and YYREEE (reference sequence). CDR3 length: 13 residues. The V segment lost 10 bases and the J segment 4 bases; nucleotides outside the gene matches: 7. CDR3 in DNA: TGTGCCGCAGGGACAGGGGGAGGTTACGAGCAGTACTTC. Encoded protein: CAAGTGGGYEQYF. Drawing the rest from reference TRBV5-4 and TRBJ2-7, the complete variable domain is ETGVTQSPTHLIKTRGQQVTLRCSSQSGHNTVSWYQQALGQGPQFIFQYYREEENGRGNFPPRFSGLQFPNYSSELNVNALELDDSALYLCAAGTGGGYEQYFGPGTRLTVT.

The rearrangement links TRBV10-3 to TRBJ1-5; the match to TRBD1 covers 9 bases. Germline V lookup: CDR1 ENHRY, CDR2 SYGVKD. The CDR3 is 14 amino acids. V shed 5 bases and J 5 bases; nucleotides not matched to a gene: 4. The CDR3 spells CAISPDRGDQPQHF. The CDR3 DNA reads TGTGCCATCAGTCCTGACAGGGGGGATCAGCCCCAGCATTTT.

At least ten counts were recorded for this clone. The same CDR3 also results from other DNA sequences found in this sample. This rearrangement joins TRBV27 to TRBJ1-2; TRBD1 aligns across 12 bases. Germline lookup yields CDR1 MNHEY and CDR2 SMNVEV (reference sequence). The CDR3 is 13 residues long. Unmatched junction bases numbered 4, after V lost 6 bases and J lost 8 bases. CDR3 protein: CASRGQGAGGYTF. The CDR3 DNA is TGTGCCAGCAGGGGACAGGGGGCAGGAGGCTACACCTTC.

The rearrangement links TRBV6-6 to TRBJ2-1; TRBD1 might be the D (6 bases). The CDR3 length is 13 residues. The V gene lost 7 bases and the J gene lost 5 bases, with 12 bases spanning the gap. Germline V gene data show CDR1 as MNHNY and CDR2 as SVGAGI (reference sequence). CDR3 protein: CASTLTGNNEQFF. The CDR3 DNA is TGTGCCAGCACCTTGACAGGAAACAATGAGCAGTTCTTC.